This T cell receptor (beta chain) was found in a study of T cells in Graves' hyperthyroidism and ophthalmopathy. Diagnosis rested on symptoms, serum thyroxine and TRAb, thyroid ultrasound, and orbital computed tomography. Amplified regions were TCR beta CDR3 sequences from RNA transcripts. HTBI primers were the set used in a first-round RT-PCR of the TCR CDR3. One entry per CDR3 protein, called by TCRdb with MiXCR from the multiplex PCR reads. The sample shows hundreds of thousands of distinct CDR3 sequences, 40% to 55% of them seen only once. V was trimmed by 5 bases and J by 1 base, leaving 11 bases between them. The CDR3 extends over 14 amino acids. The germline V gene has CDR1 SNHLY and CDR2 FYNNEI.

The V call is TRBV2, the J call TRBJ1-1; D is undetermined. Sequencing input: peripheral blood or thyroid tissue (not recorded which). This TCR was recovered from a woman younger than 35 with Graves' hyperthyroidism. DNA for the CDR3: TGTGCCAGCAGTCTGCTTCTAAAGAACACTGAAGCTTTCTTT. This translates into CASSLLLKNTEAFF.